This T cell receptor (beta chain) was captured by sequencing in a study of blood T cell repertoires in COVID-19. Whole-study context: The United States, Italy and Spain supplied acute and convalescent COVID-19 samples.

Profiled with immunoSEQ multiplex PCR; TCRdb holds only in-frame clones, not every one. The sample lists 95,000 to 120,000 clones, approximately 70% seen once, with less than 2% in the top ten. Sequencing was carried out using peripheral blood. The clonotype was recovered from a woman in her 40s with acute or convalescent COVID-19.

The CDR3 here is CASSHADVGGASYGYTF. CDR3 nucleotides: TGCGCCAGCAGCCATGCAGATGTCGGGGGGGCGAGCTATGGCTACACCTTC. V gene TRBV4-3 combines with J gene TRBJ1-2; D may be TRBD1 (6 bases). Germline assignment: CDR1 LGHNA and CDR2 YSLEER. This CDR3 region has 17 residues. Trimming took off 3 bases at V and 4 bases at J, with 21 bases between the two ends.